This TCR beta chain was documented in a study of cytomegalovirus exposure and HLA in healthy donors (dated by TCRdb to about 2017). In the study overall: An earlier analysis of 587 of the donors reported more than 250 Gb of sequence data and around 120 million unique TCR beta sequences from approximately 180 million T cells. Among some 400 genotyped donors of the cohort, an average of about 240,000 unique TCR beta nucleotide sequences were sequenced per donor, roughly 20% of them non-productive. Genome-wide SNP genotypes for about three fifths of the 666 donors were used in a later genetic analysis, which treated that subset as a discovery cohort. The study was designed to test whether signatures of past pathogen exposure could be identified by cataloging public T cell receptors. Donor age, sex, ethnicity and CMV serostatus were collected together with the repertoire data. Every discovery cohort repertoire had been produced on one sequencing platform. The later analysis used no new phenotypic data to find candidate immune exposures, relying instead on TCR beta sequences and their occurrence across donors. To study patterns of TCR occurrence, a later analysis re-analyzed previously published TCR beta repertoires from around 670 donors and added high-resolution HLA genotyping. An early release covering just under 650 HLA-typed donors comprised roughly 300 gigabases of sequencing data and around 80 million unique TCR sequences. To predict cytomegalovirus infection status, the study brought together high-throughput TCR immunosequencing, statistical association of individual TCRs with disease status, and machine learning. In addition to the first cohort of 666 subjects, a separate validation cohort of approximately 120 different subjects was used. An earlier analysis of around 540 of the donors applied high-throughput TCR beta sequencing to assess whether each TCR beta V gene segment acted as functional or pseudogenic. HLA typing covered class I and class II loci at four-digit resolution. Typing coverage differed by locus: A, B, C, DRB1 and DQB1 were typed in roughly 620-640 donors, DQA1 in about 510, DPA1 in some 570, and DPB1 in about 450. Of the 300 to 500 genotyped donors, less than 85% were placed in the genetic ancestry cluster associated with self-reported Caucasian donors. Because of strong linkage in the cohort, four to six DR-DQ haplotypes were treated as single units for association and clustering. The T cell repertoires of around 730 subjects were profiled by immunosequencing and related to cytomegalovirus serostatus. General findings and caveats noted by the study authors: Cytomegalovirus status was reported to be diagnosed by the classifier with high specificity and sensitivity in both the original and validation cohorts. While some public TCRs were present in many individuals, most TCR sequences turned up only very rarely across donors. Correlated functional status among segregating V segments might reflect linkage disequilibrium, but an unknown experimental factor could not be ruled out. The study gave a list of 150 to 200 TCR beta chains associated with cytomegalovirus. In an earlier analysis of some 550 of the donors, most TCR beta V segments were observed in productive rearrangements about 87% or about 30% of the time, broadly matching IMGT annotations. CMV serostatus was the only immune exposure information available for the cohort. At a false discovery rate of 0.05, a later analysis linked some 18,000 TCR beta sequences to specific HLA alleles. HLA typing was unavailable for some donors at each locus, so association tests used only the typed subset. Only TCR beta chains were sequenced in this cohort, and the absence of alpha or paired-chain data limited detectable features. A few of the identified cytomegalovirus-associated TCR beta chains were confirmed in vitro to be specific for cytomegalovirus antigens. A further reported finding was that TCR beta sequences accurately predicted the HLA-A and HLA-B alleles for most subjects in the first cohort. When HLA alleles, especially DR and DQ, strongly co-occurred, attributing TCR associations to individual alleles was difficult. The sequencing pipeline was judged likely to have produced a cluster of highly shared sequence variants as a technical artifact. In a later analysis, most CMV-associated TCR beta chains were found to appear HLA-restricted, with HLA associations seemingly driven largely by CMV exposure. Presence/absence analyses assumed roughly uniform sequencing depth across donors, an assumption that may not hold. A later analysis found that HLA-associated TCR beta chains were more clonally expanded and had lower generation probabilities than equally common non-associated chains. In a later analysis, several top co-occurrence clusters were reported to appear linked to parvovirus B19, influenza, CMV and Epstein-Barr virus. Over 15 rarely observed V segments, including chromosome 9 orphons, were excluded from the earlier analysis of approximately 500 of the donors because counts were too low. In a later genetic analysis, fewer N-insertions in productive TCRs were reported among donors in an Asian-associated ancestry cluster than the approximately 670-donor mean. In a later analysis, the rate of TCR association differed among HLA loci, with DRB1 alleles having the most associated TCRs and HLA-C alleles having the fewest. A later genetic analysis associated a missense DCLRE1C variant with V-gene and J-gene trimming of TCR beta chains, and an independent cohort replicated the association. Because the 87-base-pair reads could not distinguish some IMGT-functional V segments, including TRBV6-2 and TRBV6-3, those segments were excluded. It was suggested by the authors that the approach could potentially be generalized to other disease states and immunological phenotypes.

Trimming at the junction amounts to 3 bases on V and 4 bases on J, and the germline ends lie 12 bases apart. Via the germline V gene, CDR1 is MGHRA and CDR2 YSYEKL. Measured from the cysteine to the phenylalanine, the CDR3 is 15 residues long. Just CDR3 DNA is preserved here, 45 bases in frame from base 1. The library came from the immunoSEQ multiplex PCR assay. A mixture of 60 forward primers for TCR Vbeta segments and 13 reverse primers for TCR Jbeta segments was used in the multiplex PCR. Amplification of the CDR3 region of rearranged TCR beta genes was performed with a multiplex PCR assay on genomic DNA. Amplified TCR beta libraries were sequenced as 87-base-pair reads on the Illumina HiSeq System. Under the source paper's analysis protocol: A later analysis counted about 76 million unique TCR beta chains across the 700 or so repertoires, and 9.5 million to 11 million of these chains were shared by at least two donors. To remove PCR and sequencing errors, raw reads were error-corrected and collapsed into unique sequences using a nearest-neighbor algorithm that merged closely related sequences. CDR3 sequences were aligned to IMGT reference sequences to assign V, D and J gene segments. For a sequence to be retained, a match of at least six nucleotides to both a V gene segment and a J gene segment was required. Rearrangements were called productive when the CDR3 lacked stop codons and stayed in frame with V and J; all others were non-productive. CDR3 was defined according to IMGT convention as the region running from the second conserved V-encoded cysteine to the conserved J-encoded phenylalanine. The earlier analysis of some 600 of the donors excluded sequences that lacked an unambiguous match to a single V gene segment. An earlier analysis of several hundred of the donors called V segments functional above 56.7% productive rearrangements and segregating when the between-donor standard deviation exceeded 5%. A statistical classification framework was built for diagnosing cytomegalovirus status from the catalog of TCR beta chain sequences. V and J gene assignment, in a later analysis, came from comparing TCR nucleotide sequences with IMGT/GENE-DB human TR gene sequences. Using the TCRdist pipeline, a later analysis assigned CDR3 sequences along with most-parsimonious VDJ recombination scenarios. A later analysis defined each TCR beta chain by its CDR3 amino acid sequence plus V-gene family, and excluded reads lacking a unique V-gene family. As a way to deal with suspected cross-contamination and a sequencing artifact, a later analysis dropped 640 or so nucleotide sequences that were highly shared and had low generation probability. In a later analysis, a clonal expansion index for each public chain was calculated from normalized within-repertoire ranks of inferred template counts. In a later analysis, generation probabilities were computed with a VDJ recombination model fitted to out-of-frame rearrangements, and the resulting probabilities were checked against IGoR. In a later analysis, hypergeometric tests were used to score TCR-TCR, TCR-HLA and TCR-CMV co-occurrence, with a repertoire-size bias correction applied to TCR pairs. To estimate false discovery rates, a later analysis permuted the HLA or CMV assignments 20 times. A later analysis grouped co-occurring TCRs with DBSCAN, adding TCRdist sequence similarity when clustering within HLA-allele-positive subsets. Co-occurrence clustering excluded repertoires with fewer than 30,000 or more than 120,000 public chains, plus five with anomalous nucleotide sharing. The immuneACCESS repertoire file appears here via TCRdb, limited to in-frame rearrangements. These files lack a portion of the clones; in checked studies, under half of the deficit traces to unresolved V genes, and the cause of the others is not known. D and trimming come from the DNA, and the V and J calls and clone size come from that table. Across this sample there are under 200,000 clones, with roughly 80% seen only once. The top ten hold approximately 1.5% of the sample.

In total, approximately 610 healthy bone marrow donors made up the cohort. At the time of sampling, all cohort members were nominally healthy, though unrecorded immune exposures were likely present. The donor tested CMV seropositive and was one of the 289 seropositive cohort members. Each donor provided a peripheral blood sample, and peripheral blood mononuclear cells were used for TCR beta sequencing. The Qiagen DNeasy Blood Extraction Kit was used to extract genomic DNA from the blood cell samples. Comments on this clone: Its recognized antigen is unknown. Qualities for individual bases were not recorded, and no much larger clone is one base off.

This clonotype was sampled from a girl aged 10 to 17 in good health and CMV-seropositive. Sequenced sample: PBMCs. The V gene is TRBV4-1 and the J gene is TRBJ2-2, with no confidently assigned D gene. The DNA is TGCGCCAGCAGCCAGGTAGATAGCCCCACCGGGGAGCTGTTTTTT. The encoded protein is CASSQVDSPTGELFF.